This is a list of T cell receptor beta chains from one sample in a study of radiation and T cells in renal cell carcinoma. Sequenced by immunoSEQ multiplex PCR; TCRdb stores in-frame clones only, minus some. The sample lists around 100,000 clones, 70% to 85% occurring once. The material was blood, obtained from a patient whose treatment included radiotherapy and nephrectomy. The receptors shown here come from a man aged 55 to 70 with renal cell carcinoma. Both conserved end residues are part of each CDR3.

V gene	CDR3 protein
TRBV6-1	CALQGFSYNEQFF
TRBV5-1	CASSGGRGQGFYEQYF
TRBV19	CASSSGLNTEAFF
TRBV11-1	CASSLEASGHLQSYEQYF
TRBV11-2	CASSLNSWLADKVQFF
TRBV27	CASSFPGQTEAFF
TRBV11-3	CASSATQETQYF
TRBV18	CASSLPGTGGKEQYF
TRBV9	CASSVVAGANTGELFF
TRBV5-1	CASSPRQGNTGELFF